The 11 T cell receptor beta chains below all came from one sample that was sequenced in a study of CD8 T cells in Susac syndrome. Random hexamers were used to reverse transcribe the RNA input (roughly 0.5 to 1 ug). Via MiXCR, TCRdb re-called the immunoSEQ multiplex PCR reads, giving one row per CDR3 protein. The data show 80,000 to 90,000 distinct CDR3 sequences, 85% to 95% seen once. Material: CD8+ T cells from PBMCs. The receptors were gathered from a human donor in good health.

V gene TRBV29-1 combines with J gene TRBJ1-4; D is undetermined. V gave up 4 bases and J gave up 0 bases, with 9 bases separating them. Germline CDR1 SQVTM, CDR2 ANQGSEA. This CDR3 spans 14 amino acids. CDR3 region: CSVVGETTNEKLFF. CDR3 coding DNA: TGCAGCGTTGTCGGGGAAACAACTAATGAAAAACTGTTTTTT.

A word on this clonotype: One junction end disagrees with the germline gene, perhaps due to a read error. The chain joins TRBV20-1 to TRBJ2-1; D is unresolved. CDR1 and CDR2 (germline): DFQATT, SNEGSKA (reference sequence). The CDR3 loop spans 13 amino acids. The CDR3 sequence is CSAPKESFNEQFF. DNA for the CDR3: TGCAGTGCTCCAAAAGAGTCCTTCAATGAGCAGTTCTTC.

The gene calls are TRBV7-8 and TRBJ1-1, with 8 bases that match TRBD1. CDR1 and CDR2 (germline): SGHVS, FQNEAQ. V lost 8 bases to trimming and J lost 5 bases; unmatched junction nucleotides: 4. The CDR3 consists of 12 residues. CDR3 sequence (DNA): TGTGCCAGCGGACAGGGTGGGACTGAAGCTTTCTTT. Its translation is CASGQGGTEAFF.

The rearrangement joins TRBV29-1 to TRBJ2-2; D unclear. Trimming left V 8 bases short and J 0 bases short, with 7 bases between. The germline V gene encodes CDR1 SQVTM and CDR2 ANQGSEA. This CDR3 has 12 amino acids. CDR3 coding DNA: TGCAGCTTTTATTCGAACACCGGGGAGCTGTTTTTT. Translating it yields CSFYSNTGELFF.

The table lists this clonotype with a count of one. The DNA for the CDR3 is TGTGCCAGCAGTTCAGAAGCGGGGGGGTCTACAGATACGCAGTATTTT. Translation gives CASSSEAGGSTDTQYF. The gene calls are TRBV6-4 and TRBJ2-3, with TRBD2 identical over 10 bases. From germline, CDR1 is MRHNA and CDR2 SNTAGT. This CDR3 contains 16 residues. The ends lost 5 bases at V and 3 bases at J; junction bases unmatched: 8.

J is TRBJ1-1 and V is TRBV7-2, with no clear D. The CDR3 contains 12 residues. V was shortened by 6 bases and J by 0 bases, with 5 bases between the two germline ends. The V gene's germline CDR1 is SGHTA and CDR2 FQGNSA. CDR3 amino acids: CASSPLNTEAFF. CDR3 coding DNA: TGTGCCAGCAGTCCTCTGAACACTGAAGCTTTCTTT.

This chain links TRBV27 with TRBJ2-3; 11 nucleotides match TRBD1. CDR3 length: 16 amino acids. The V segment lost 5 bases and the J segment 3 bases; nucleotides outside the gene matches: 7. The germline V gene has CDR1 MNHEY and CDR2 SMNVEV (reference sequence). The CDR3 loop reads CASSPKGDRGTDTQYF. CDR3 coding DNA: TGTGCCAGCAGTCCTAAGGGGGACAGGGGGACAGATACGCAGTATTTT.

The chain recombines TRBV13 with TRBJ1-2; D is possibly TRBD1 (6 bases). Trimming shortened V by 5 bases and J by 4 bases, and 17 bases separated the two germline ends. In germline, CDR1 is PRHDT, CDR2 FYEKMQ (reference sequence). The CDR3 covers 15 residues. CDR3 bases: TGTGCCAGCAGCCCTACAGGGTTTGTGAGCTATGGCTACACCTTC. Its translation is CASSPTGFVSYGYTF.

The chain joins TRBV12-3 or TRBV12-4 to TRBJ1-1; D is unclear. The V and J ends lost 5 bases and 4 bases respectively, with 17 bases between them. The CDR3 covers 15 residues. The CDR3 is CASSRPTYSSTEAFF. The CDR3 region has the DNA TGTGCCAGCAGTCGTCCCACCTACTCGAGCACTGAAGCTTTCTTT.

The chain uses TRBV5-8 and TRBJ2-3, with 8 positions matching TRBD2. The CDR3 loop spans 13 amino acids. Germline CDR1 and CDR2: SGHTS and YDEGEE. V shed 7 bases and J 4 bases; nucleotides not matched to a gene: 5. The CDR3 nucleotides are TGTGCCAGCCGGGAGGGGGGAGCAGATACGCAGTATTTT. It is translated as CASREGGADTQYF.

This clonotype has just one count. V gene TRBV12-5 combines with J gene TRBJ1-2; D gene uncertain. The germline V gene encodes CDR1 LGHNT and CDR2 FRNRAP. CDR3 length equals 12 residues. V lost 3 bases and J 8 bases, leaving 10 bases between the germline ends. The CDR3 sequence: CASGFPFLGYTF. The CDR3 DNA is TGTGCTAGTGGTTTCCCCTTCTTGGGCTACACCTTC.